Described below is a single T cell receptor (beta chain) sequence and its context. Its target is not known. The assay was immunoSEQ multiplex PCR, and TCRdb's table has in-frame clones only and misses some. Its listing shows 20,000 to 25,000 clones. The sample is drawn from a study of T cells in women clearing cervical HPV infection. Study summary: Control women cleared a single incident HPV16 infection within 12 months. Findings and limits, study-wide: CIN3+ cases had significantly higher TCR richness than controls; evenness did not differ.

Material for sequencing was blood buffy coat. The TCR was taken from a woman between 18 and 70 years old with a cervical HPV16 infection that either progressed to CIN3+ or cleared (not recorded which).

CDR3 DNA, as far as it was read: TGTGCCAGCTCACCGGGACTAACCTACAATGAG. Protein product: CASSPGLTYNE. The whole CDR3 protein reads CASSPGLTYNEQFF. The gene calls are TRBV18 and TRBJ2-1, with TRBD2 matching 7 bases. The read gets to within 3 residues of the CDR3 end, and the germline J gene fills in the rest. Trimming cost V 3 bases and J 2 bases; bases outside gene matches: 1. CDR1 and CDR2 from the germline V gene are KGHSH and LQKENI. The CDR3 totals 14 residues.